These T cell receptor beta chains were read from a single sample in a study of long-term antiretroviral therapy in people with HIV. The assay was immunoSEQ multiplex PCR, and TCRdb's table has in-frame clones only and misses some. The sample gives tens of thousands of clones, more than 90% of which show up once; approximately 8.2% is in the top ten. Specimen: unsorted PBMCs, collected around 6 years after starting antiretroviral therapy. The receptors come from a man aged 25 to 40 with HIV. Each CDR3 is given with its conserved first and last residue. The D gene is left open where the match is weak. For some rows the clone size is stated as once, few or many, or as a class when expanded; others skip it.

clone size,J gene,D gene,V gene,CDR3 protein,CDR3 DNA
NA,TRBJ1-5,NA,TRBV18,CASSPAGGGQPQHF,TGTGCCAGCTCACCAGCCGGGGGGGGGCAGCCCCAGCATTTT
NA,TRBJ1-4,NA,TRBV9,CASSLDWLGKEKLFF,TGTGCCAGCAGCTTAGACTGGTTGGGGAAGGAAAAACTGTTTTTT
NA,TRBJ1-6,NA,TRBV23-1,CASSMGQGKGSYNSPLHF,TGCGCCAGCAGCATGGGCCAGGGGAAAGGCTCCTATAATTCACCCCTCCACTTT
NA,TRBJ1-4,TRBD1,TRBV2,CASNRGLTNEKLFF,TGTGCCAGCAACAGGGGTTTGACTAATGAAAAACTGTTTTTT
once,TRBJ2-5,TRBD2,TRBV7-2,CASSRSRTREETQYF,TGTGCCAGCAGCCGTTCCCGGACTAGGGAAGAGACCCAGTACTTC
NA,TRBJ1-5,TRBD1,TRBV7-9,CASSLGTGTGDQPQHF,TGTGCCAGCAGCTTAGGTACCGGGACAGGAGATCAGCCCCAGCATTTT
NA,TRBJ2-5,TRBD2,TRBV19,CASRKLAGKQETQYF,TGTGCCAGTAGAAAACTAGCGGGGAAACAAGAGACCCAGTACTTC
NA,TRBJ2-7,NA,TRBV6-5,CASSSTGLDDEQYF,TGTGCCAGCAGTTCCACAGGGCTCGACGACGAGCAGTACTTC
NA,TRBJ1-1,NA,TRBV27,CASSLTGRTEAFF,TGTGCCAGCAGTTTAACAGGGAGGACTGAAGCTTTCTTT
NA,TRBJ1-2,NA,TRBV7-2,CASSLVGGRVEGYTF,TGTGCCAGCAGCTTAGTTGGGGGCAGGGTTGAGGGCTACACCTTC
NA,TRBJ2-7,NA,TRBV19,CASSIAAGYEQYF,TGTGCCAGTAGTATAGCGGCTGGCTACGAGCAGTACTTC
NA,TRBJ1-2,NA,TRBV10-3,CAIRVSGAIGYTF,TGTGCCATCAGGGTGTCGGGGGCGATTGGCTACACCTTC
NA,TRBJ1-3,NA,TRBV9,CASSPTGSGNTIYF,TGTGCCAGCAGCCCGACAGGATCTGGAAACACCATATATTTT
NA,TRBJ1-4,TRBD1,TRBV2,CASGDSTREKLFF,TGTGCCAGCGGGGACAGCACTCGGGAAAAACTGTTTTTT
NA,TRBJ2-5,NA,TRBV5-6,CASSRGYTQYF,TGTGCCAGCAGCCGGGGGTATACACAGTACTTC
NA,TRBJ1-1,TRBD1,TRBV5-1,CASSRQGADLNTEAFF,TGCGCCAGCAGCCGACAGGGAGCCGATCTAAACACTGAAGCTTTCTTT
NA,TRBJ1-1,NA,TRBV7-8,CASSLTDFMNTEAFF,TGTGCCAGCAGCTTGACAGACTTTATGAACACTGAAGCTTTCTTT
NA,TRBJ1-2,NA,TRBV2,CASSAGVAVGYTF,TGTGCCAGCAGTGCCGGGGTCGCCGTCGGCTACACCTTC
NA,TRBJ1-4,NA,TRBV7-2,CASSLIGQGVFNEKLFF,TGTGCCAGCAGCTTAATCGGGCAGGGCGTTTTTAATGAAAAACTGTTTTTT
NA,TRBJ1-1,NA,TRBV11-2,CASSPLRTLEAFF,TGTGCCAGCAGCCCCCTACGGACCCTTGAAGCTTTCTTT
NA,TRBJ2-7,TRBD1,TRBV28,CASSLGRTGRSYEQYF,TGTGCCAGCAGTTTAGGAAGGACAGGGCGTTCCTACGAGCAGTACTTC
NA,TRBJ2-7,NA,TRBV28,CASHRGGGEIYEQYF,TGTGCCAGCCATAGAGGGGGAGGTGAGATCTACGAGCAGTACTTC
NA,TRBJ1-5,TRBD1,TRBV6-5,CASSHPGQGDQPQHF,TGTGCCAGCAGCCACCCGGGACAGGGAGATCAGCCCCAGCATTTT
NA,TRBJ1-2,NA,TRBV11-2,CASSLGPHYGYTF,TGTGCCAGCAGCTTAGGGCCGCACTATGGCTACACCTTC
NA,TRBJ1-5,NA,TRBV19,CASRPALGSNQPQHF,TGTGCCAGTAGGCCCGCCCTGGGGAGCAATCAGCCCCAGCATTTT
NA,TRBJ1-1,NA,TRBV30,CAWSKNANTEAFF,TGTGCCTGGAGTAAGAATGCGAACACTGAAGCTTTCTTT
NA,TRBJ1-5,NA,TRBV7-3,CASSLGKGDRSGFGQPQHF,TGTGCCAGCAGCTTGGGGAAAGGAGACAGGTCTGGCTTCGGCCAGCCCCAGCATTTT
NA,TRBJ2-7,TRBD1,TRBV4-1,CASSQDPGQVIYEQYF,TGCGCCAGCAGCCAAGATCCGGGACAGGTGATATACGAGCAGTACTTC
NA,TRBJ2-6,NA,TRBV5-1,CASTRDFASGANVLTF,TGCGCCAGCACCCGAGATTTCGCTTCTGGGGCCAACGTCCTGACTTTC
NA,TRBJ2-2,TRBD1,TRBV27,CASSMGQGTRELFF,TGTGCCAGCAGTATGGGACAGGGGACCAGGGAGCTGTTTTTT
NA,TRBJ1-1,NA,TRBV11-2,CASSSGAGNTEAFF,TGTGCCAGCAGCTCAGGGGCGGGGAACACTGAAGCTTTCTTT
NA,TRBJ2-7,NA,TRBV7-8,CASTPGIYEQYF,TGTGCCAGCACCCCCGGAATCTACGAGCAGTACTTC
NA,TRBJ1-4,NA,TRBV15,CATSTHREGGEKLFF,TGTGCCACCAGCACGCACAGGGAAGGGGGGGAAAAACTGTTTTTT
NA,TRBJ2-7,TRBD1,TRBV7-2,CASSRSATGTYEQYF,TGTGCCAGCAGCAGATCCGCGACAGGGACCTACGAGCAGTACTTC
NA,TRBJ2-2,NA,TRBV7-8,CASRRSRGAGELFF,TGTGCCAGCAGGCGGAGCAGGGGGGCCGGGGAGCTGTTTTTT